This T cell receptor (beta chain) was documented in a study of metastatic and nonmetastatic thyroid tumors (dated by TCRdb to 2020 to 2021). The study in broad terms: Repertoires from peripheral blood and from tumor or nodule tissue samples of malignant and benign thyroid patients were compared.

This clone was recorded many times. The clone's antigen remains unknown. One base away there is no much larger clone; base qualities are not given. No treatment had been received by any patient before thyroid surgery. The study retrospectively analysed patient clinical samples collected from the early 2010s to the late 2010s using T-cell receptor beta sequencing. Taken from the germline V gene, the CDR1 and CDR2 loops are SGHVS and FNYEAQ. The CDR3 contains 15 residues, cysteine and phenylalanine counted. Only the CDR3 portion is preserved as DNA: 45 bases, with reading frame beginning at the first base. Trimming costs V 2 bases and J 4 bases, and their ends lie 14 bases apart. Preparation of the library involved PCR. These reads were obtained on an Illumina HiSeq 4000. The TCR beta-chain CDR3 region of each patient was profiled by high-throughput sequencing. The paper's processing steps were these. The researchers built a classifier to tell apart papillary thyroid cancer patients with distant metastasis, based on CDR3 differences among clinicopathological groups. The Shannon index was used to measure repertoire diversity, and the Morisita-Horn index was used to measure how similar tumor and blood repertoires were. TCRdb reprocessing: public reads trimmed at Q25 with fastp, clones called with MiXCR, in-frame beta chains kept. TCRdb's processing, not the authors', yielded these V and J calls. Within this sample are about 16,000 clones, with about 23% of them counted one time only. The top ten hold roughly 11% of the sample.

Points the paper makes about the study in general: In both blood and tumor samples, TCR beta diversity was reported to be significantly higher in malignant tumors than in benign nodules.

The chain is assembled from TRBV7-6 and TRBJ2-5; the D gene lacks a confident call. Sequencing used blood. This clonotype originated in a male donor with papillary thyroid cancer or a benign thyroid nodule (not recorded which). Some clones in this sample may be carry-over from other donors' samples. The DNA reads as follows: TGTGCCAGCAGCTTATATATCGAGACCCCAGAGACCCAGTACTTC. Its coded protein is CASSLYIETPETQYF.